What follows describes a single TCR beta chain. The target antigen is unknown. These data come from a study of cytomegalovirus exposure and HLA in healthy donors. Whole-study results and caveats: Later analysis showed TCR association rates varying by HLA locus, highest for DRB1 and lowest for HLA-C. In a later analysis, parvovirus B19, influenza, CMV and Epstein-Barr virus appeared linked to several top co-occurrence clusters.

In nominal health when sampled, donors likely had unrecorded immune exposures nonetheless. PCR used 60 Vbeta primers and 13 Jbeta primers. In the original analysis: In a later analysis, roughly 11 million of 83 million or so unique beta chains occurred in at least two donors. Clones were sequenced by immunoSEQ multiplex PCR, and TCRdb holds only the in-frame ones, with some missing. V and J calls plus clone size are reproduced from that table; the DNA served to infer D and trimming. The sample contains more than 150,000 clones, less than 90% of which appear only once. Looked up from germline, CDR1 is SGHDN and CDR2 is FVKESK. This CDR3 has 16 amino acids. V was pared by 2 bases and J by 5 bases, with 11 bases of the junction left unmatched.

The source is a man aged 45-65 years in good health and CMV-seronegative. Sequencing was done on a sample of PBMCs. The chain carries TRBV14 and TRBJ2-5; 7 bases are shared with TRBD2. The CDR3 region has the DNA TGTGCCAGCAGCCAACTTGGAAGCGGGGAATTGGAGACCCAGTACTTC. It yields the protein CASSQLGSGELETQYF.